The clone carrying this T cell receptor beta chain was found a few times. Its antigen is not identified. Primers: 60 Vbeta forward and 13 Jbeta reverse. Profiled with immunoSEQ multiplex PCR; TCRdb holds only in-frame clones, not every one. The sample holds about 100,000 clones, about 72% seen once. The data derive from a study of cytomegalovirus exposure and HLA in healthy donors. Study-level points and caveats: It was reported in a later analysis that an Asian-associated ancestry cluster showed fewer N-insertions than the approximately 670-donor mean. Later analysis revealed greater clonal expansion in HLA-associated TCR beta chains than in equally common others. Some V segments (TRBV6-2 and TRBV6-3 among them) were excluded as indistinguishable. In vitro testing confirmed a few CMV-associated chains as specific for CMV antigens.

CDR3 size: 15 residues. The V end lost 0 bases, the J end lost 6 bases, and 18 bases lay between the germline ends. Germline V gene lookup returns CDR1 GTSNPN and CDR2 SVGIG (reference sequence). The chain is built from TRBV30 and TRBJ2-7; D perhaps matches TRBD1 (6 bases). The sample consisted of PBMCs. This TCR derives from a woman between 55 and 75 years old in good health and CMV-seropositive. The CDR3 DNA is TGTGCCTGGAGTGTACTGATCACAGGGTGGGGCGAGCAGTACTTC. Its translation is CAWSVLITGWGEQYF.